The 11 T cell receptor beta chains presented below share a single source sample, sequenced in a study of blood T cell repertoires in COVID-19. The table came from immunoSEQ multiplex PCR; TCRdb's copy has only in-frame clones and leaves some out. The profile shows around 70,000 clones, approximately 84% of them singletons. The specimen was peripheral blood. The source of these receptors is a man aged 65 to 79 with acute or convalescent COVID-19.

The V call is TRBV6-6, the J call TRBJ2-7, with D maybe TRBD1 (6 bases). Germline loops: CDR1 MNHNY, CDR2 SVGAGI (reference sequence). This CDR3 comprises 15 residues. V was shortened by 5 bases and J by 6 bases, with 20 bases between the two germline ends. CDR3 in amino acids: CASSARDTQYSEQYF. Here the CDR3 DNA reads TGTGCCAGCAGTGCCCGGGACACCCAGTACTCCGAGCAGTACTTC.

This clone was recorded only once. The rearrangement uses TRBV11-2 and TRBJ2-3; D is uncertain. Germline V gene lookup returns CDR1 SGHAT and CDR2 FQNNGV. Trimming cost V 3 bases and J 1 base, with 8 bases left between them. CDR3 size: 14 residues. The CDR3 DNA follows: TGTGCCAGCAGCTTCAACTCCGGCACAGATACGCAGTATTTT. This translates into CASSFNSGTDTQYF.

The CDR3 sequence is CAIRTGGEYGYTF. As DNA, the CDR3 is TGTGCCATCAGGACAGGGGGTGAATATGGCTACACCTTC. The chain carries TRBV10-3 and TRBJ1-2; 9 bases align to TRBD1. Germline V gene data show CDR1 as ENHRY and CDR2 as SYGVKD. The CDR3 extends over 13 amino acids. With V trimmed by 6 bases and J by 5 bases, 4 bases remained unmatched.

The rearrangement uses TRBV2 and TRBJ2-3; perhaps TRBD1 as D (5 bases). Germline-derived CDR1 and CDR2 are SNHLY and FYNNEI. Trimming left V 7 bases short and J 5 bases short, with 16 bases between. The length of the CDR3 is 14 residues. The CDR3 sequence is CASKRSGKGDTQYF. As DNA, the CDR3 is TGTGCCAGCAAACGGTCAGGGAAGGGAGATACGCAGTATTTT.

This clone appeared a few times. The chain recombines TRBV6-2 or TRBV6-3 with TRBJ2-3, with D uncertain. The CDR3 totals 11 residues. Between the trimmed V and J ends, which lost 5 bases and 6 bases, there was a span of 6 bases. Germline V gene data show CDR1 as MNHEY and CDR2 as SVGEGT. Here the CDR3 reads CASSNGDTQYF. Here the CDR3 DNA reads TGTGCCAGCAGTAACGGGGATACGCAGTATTTT.

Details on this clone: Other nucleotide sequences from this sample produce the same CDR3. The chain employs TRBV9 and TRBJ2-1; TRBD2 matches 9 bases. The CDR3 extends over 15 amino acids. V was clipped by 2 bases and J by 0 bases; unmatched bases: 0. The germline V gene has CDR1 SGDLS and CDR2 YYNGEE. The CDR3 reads CASSVSGSSYNEQFF. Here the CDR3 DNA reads TGTGCCAGCAGCGTTAGCGGGAGCTCCTACAATGAGCAGTTCTTC.

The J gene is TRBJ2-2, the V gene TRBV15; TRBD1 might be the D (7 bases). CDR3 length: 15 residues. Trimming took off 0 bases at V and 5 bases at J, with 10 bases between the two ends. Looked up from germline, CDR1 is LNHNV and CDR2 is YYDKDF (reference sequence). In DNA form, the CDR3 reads TGTGCCACCAGCAGAGAAGCAGGGGGGACCGGGGAGCTGTTTTTT. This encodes CATSREAGGTGELFF.

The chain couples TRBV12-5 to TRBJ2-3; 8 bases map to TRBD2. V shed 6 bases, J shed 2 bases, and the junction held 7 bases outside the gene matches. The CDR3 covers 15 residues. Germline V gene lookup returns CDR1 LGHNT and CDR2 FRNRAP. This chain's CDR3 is CASGTGTRNTDTQYF. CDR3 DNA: TGTGCTAGTGGCACCGGGACTAGAAACACAGATACGCAGTATTTT.

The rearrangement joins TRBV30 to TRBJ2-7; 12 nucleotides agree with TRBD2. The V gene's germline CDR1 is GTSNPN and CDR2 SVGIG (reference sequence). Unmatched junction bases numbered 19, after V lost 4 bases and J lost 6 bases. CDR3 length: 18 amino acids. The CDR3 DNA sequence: TGTGCCTGGACGCTTAGGGGGAGGGAAAGACTAGCGGGAGCCGAGCAGTACTTC. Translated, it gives CAWTLRGRERLAGAEQYF.

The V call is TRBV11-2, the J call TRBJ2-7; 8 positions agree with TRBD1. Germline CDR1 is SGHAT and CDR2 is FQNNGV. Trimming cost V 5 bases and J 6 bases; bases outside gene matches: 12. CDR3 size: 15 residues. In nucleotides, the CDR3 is TGTGCCAGCAGCCCCTCCGTGGACAGGGCACGCGAGCAGTACTTC. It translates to CASSPSVDRAREQYF.

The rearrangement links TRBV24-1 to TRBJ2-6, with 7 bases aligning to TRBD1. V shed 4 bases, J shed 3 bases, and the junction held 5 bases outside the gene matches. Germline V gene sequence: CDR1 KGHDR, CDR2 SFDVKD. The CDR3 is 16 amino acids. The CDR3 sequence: CATSDPGTDGANVLTF. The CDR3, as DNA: TGTGCCACCAGTGACCCCGGGACAGATGGGGCCAACGTCCTGACTTTC.